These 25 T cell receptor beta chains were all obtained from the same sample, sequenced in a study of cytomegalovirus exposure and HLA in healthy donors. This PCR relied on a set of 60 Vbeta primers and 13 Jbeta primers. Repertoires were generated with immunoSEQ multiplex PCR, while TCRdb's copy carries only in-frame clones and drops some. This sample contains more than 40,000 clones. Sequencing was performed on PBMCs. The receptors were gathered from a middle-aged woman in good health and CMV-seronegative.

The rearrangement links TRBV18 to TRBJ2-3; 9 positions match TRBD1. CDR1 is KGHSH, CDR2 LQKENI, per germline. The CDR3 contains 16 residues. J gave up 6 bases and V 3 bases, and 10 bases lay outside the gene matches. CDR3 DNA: TGTGCCAGCTCACCCCCGGGACAGGGAAAAAGGGATACGCAGTATTTT. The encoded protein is CASSPPGQGKRDTQYF.

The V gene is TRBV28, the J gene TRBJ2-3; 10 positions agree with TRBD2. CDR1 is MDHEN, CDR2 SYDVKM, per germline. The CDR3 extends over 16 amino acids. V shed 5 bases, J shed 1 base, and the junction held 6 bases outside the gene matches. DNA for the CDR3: TGTGCCAGCAGTCCAGCGGGAGGGCTGGGCACAGATACGCAGTATTTT. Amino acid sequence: CASSPAGGLGTDTQYF.

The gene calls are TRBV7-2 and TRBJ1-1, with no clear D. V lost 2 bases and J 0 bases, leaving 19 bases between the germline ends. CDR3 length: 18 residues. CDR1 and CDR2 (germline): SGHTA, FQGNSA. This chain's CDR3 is CASSLRASYRSMNTEAFF. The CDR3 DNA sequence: TGTGCCAGCAGCTTACGAGCGAGTTACCGGTCAATGAACACTGAAGCTTTCTTT.

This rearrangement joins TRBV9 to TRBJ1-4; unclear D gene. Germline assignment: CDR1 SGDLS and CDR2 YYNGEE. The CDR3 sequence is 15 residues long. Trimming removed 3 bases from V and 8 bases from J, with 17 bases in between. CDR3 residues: CASSALGQPWEKLFF. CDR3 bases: TGTGCCAGCAGCGCCCTAGGTCAACCTTGGGAAAAACTGTTTTTT.

CDR3 loop: CASSLQGTNTEAFF. CDR3 in DNA: TGTGCCAGCAGCTTACAGGGCACGAACACTGAAGCTTTCTTT. V and J are TRBV5-4 and TRBJ1-1; tentatively, D is TRBD1 (6 bases). This CDR3 has 14 amino acids. CDR1 is SGHNT and CDR2 is YYREEE in the germline V gene (reference sequence). V shed 2 bases and J shed 1 base, with 9 bases lying between them.

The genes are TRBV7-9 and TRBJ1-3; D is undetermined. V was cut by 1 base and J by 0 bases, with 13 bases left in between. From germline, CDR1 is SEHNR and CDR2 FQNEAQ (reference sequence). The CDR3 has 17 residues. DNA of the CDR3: TGTGCCAGCAGCTTAGAGCATGGACTGACCTCTGGAAACACCATATATTTT. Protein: CASSLEHGLTSGNTIYF.

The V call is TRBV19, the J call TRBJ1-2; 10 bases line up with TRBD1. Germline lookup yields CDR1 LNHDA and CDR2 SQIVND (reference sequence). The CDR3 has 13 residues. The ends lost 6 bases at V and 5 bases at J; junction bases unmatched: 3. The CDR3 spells CASRDRGRYGYTF. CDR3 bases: TGTGCCAGTAGAGACAGGGGGCGGTATGGCTACACCTTC.

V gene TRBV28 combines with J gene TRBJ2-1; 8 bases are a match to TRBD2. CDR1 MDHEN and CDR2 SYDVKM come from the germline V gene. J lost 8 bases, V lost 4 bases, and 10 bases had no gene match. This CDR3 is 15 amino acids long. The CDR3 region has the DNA TGTGCCAGCAGTTCGACCGGGACTAGTACTGATGAGCAGTTCTTC. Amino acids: CASSSTGTSTDEQFF.

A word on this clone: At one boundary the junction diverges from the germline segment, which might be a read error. The CDR3: CASSLSQGVFHF. Written as DNA, the CDR3 is TGTGCCAGCAGTTTATCACAGGGGGTCTTTCACTTC. V gene TRBV27 combines with J gene TRBJ2-7, with 8 bases that match TRBD1. CDR3 length equals 12 residues. Per the germline V gene, CDR1 is MNHEY and CDR2 is SMNVEV (reference sequence).

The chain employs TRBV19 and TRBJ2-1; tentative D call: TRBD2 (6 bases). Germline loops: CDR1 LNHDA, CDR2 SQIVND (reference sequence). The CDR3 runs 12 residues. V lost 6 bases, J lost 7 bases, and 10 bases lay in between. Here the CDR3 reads CASRTRSNEQFF. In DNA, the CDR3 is TGTGCCAGTAGGACTAGGTCAAATGAGCAGTTCTTC. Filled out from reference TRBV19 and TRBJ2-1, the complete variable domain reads DGGITQSPKYLFRKEGQNVTLSCEQNLNHDAMYWYRQDPGQGLRLIYYSQIVNDFQKGDIAEGYSVSREKKESFPLTVTSAQKNPTAFYLCASRTRSNEQFFGPGTRLTVL.

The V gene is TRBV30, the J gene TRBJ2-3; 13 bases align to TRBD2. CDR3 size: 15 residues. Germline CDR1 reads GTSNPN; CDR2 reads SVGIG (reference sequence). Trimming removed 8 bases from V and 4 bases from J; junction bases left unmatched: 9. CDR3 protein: CAGAALAGGPDTQYF. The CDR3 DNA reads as TGTGCCGGGGCTGCACTAGCGGGAGGGCCAGATACGCAGTATTTT.

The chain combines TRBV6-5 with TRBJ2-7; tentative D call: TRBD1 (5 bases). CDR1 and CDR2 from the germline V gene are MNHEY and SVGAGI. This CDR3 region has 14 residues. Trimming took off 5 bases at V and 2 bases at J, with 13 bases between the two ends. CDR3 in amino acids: CASSTPGSAYEQYF. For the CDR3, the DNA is TGTGCCAGCAGTACCCCAGGGTCCGCCTACGAGCAGTACTTC.

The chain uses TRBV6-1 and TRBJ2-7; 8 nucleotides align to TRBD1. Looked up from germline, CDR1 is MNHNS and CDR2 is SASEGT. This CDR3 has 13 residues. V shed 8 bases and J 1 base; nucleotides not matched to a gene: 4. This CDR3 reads CASFGQGSYEQYF. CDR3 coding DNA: TGTGCCAGCTTTGGACAGGGTTCCTACGAGCAGTACTTC.

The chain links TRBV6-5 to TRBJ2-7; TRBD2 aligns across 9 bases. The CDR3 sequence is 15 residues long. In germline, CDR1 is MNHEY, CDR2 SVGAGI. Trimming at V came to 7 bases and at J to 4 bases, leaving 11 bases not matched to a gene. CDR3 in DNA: TGTGCCAGCACTCCCGGCGGGGGGGGAGCGTACGAGCAGTACTTC. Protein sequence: CASTPGGGGAYEQYF.

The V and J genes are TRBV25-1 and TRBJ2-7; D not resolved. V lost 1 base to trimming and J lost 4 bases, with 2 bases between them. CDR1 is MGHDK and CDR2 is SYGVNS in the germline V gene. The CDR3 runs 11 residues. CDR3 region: CASSESYEQYF. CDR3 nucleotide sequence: TGTGCCAGCAGTGAATCTTACGAGCAGTACTTC.

This CDR3 is CASSSPGGSNQPQHF. The CDR3 DNA sequence: TGTGCCAGCAGCTCCCCCGGGGGTAGCAATCAGCCCCAGCATTTT. This chain joins TRBV6-6 and TRBJ1-5; possibly TRBD1 for D (5 bases). Trimming took off 6 bases at V and 0 bases at J, with 12 bases between the two ends. This CDR3 comprises 15 residues. Per the germline V gene, CDR1 is MNHNY and CDR2 is SVGAGI (reference sequence).

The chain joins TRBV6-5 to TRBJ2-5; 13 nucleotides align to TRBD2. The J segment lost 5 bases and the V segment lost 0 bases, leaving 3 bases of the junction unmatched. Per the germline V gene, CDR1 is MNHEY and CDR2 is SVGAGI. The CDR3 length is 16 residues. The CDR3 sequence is CASSYSTSGRPETQYF. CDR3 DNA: TGTGCCAGCAGTTACTCGACTAGCGGGAGGCCCGAGACCCAGTACTTC.

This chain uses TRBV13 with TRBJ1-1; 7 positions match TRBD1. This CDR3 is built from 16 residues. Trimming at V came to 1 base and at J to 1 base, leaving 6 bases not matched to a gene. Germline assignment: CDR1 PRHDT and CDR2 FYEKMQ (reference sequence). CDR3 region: CASSLALRQGNTEAFF. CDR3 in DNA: TGTGCCAGCAGCTTAGCCCTCAGACAGGGGAACACTGAAGCTTTCTTT.

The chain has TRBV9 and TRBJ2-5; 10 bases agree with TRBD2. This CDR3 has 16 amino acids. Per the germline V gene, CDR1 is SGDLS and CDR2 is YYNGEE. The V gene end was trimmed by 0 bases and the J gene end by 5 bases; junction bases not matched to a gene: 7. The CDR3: CASSVGPTSGVETQYF. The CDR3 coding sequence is TGTGCCAGCAGCGTAGGCCCCACTAGCGGGGTCGAGACCCAGTACTTC. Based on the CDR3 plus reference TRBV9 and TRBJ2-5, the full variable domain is DSGVTQTPKHLITATGQRVTLRCSPRSGDLSVYWYQQSLDQGLQFLIQYYNGEERAKGNILERFSAQQFPDLHSELNLSSLELGDSALYFCASSVGPTSGVETQYFGPGTRLLVL.

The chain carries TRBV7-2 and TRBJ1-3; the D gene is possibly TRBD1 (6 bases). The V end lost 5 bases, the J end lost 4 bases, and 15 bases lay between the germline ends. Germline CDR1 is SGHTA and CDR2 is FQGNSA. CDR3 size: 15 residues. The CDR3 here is CASSLSGTLGNTIYF. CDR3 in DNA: TGTGCCAGCAGCCTCAGCGGGACACTCGGAAACACCATATATTTT.

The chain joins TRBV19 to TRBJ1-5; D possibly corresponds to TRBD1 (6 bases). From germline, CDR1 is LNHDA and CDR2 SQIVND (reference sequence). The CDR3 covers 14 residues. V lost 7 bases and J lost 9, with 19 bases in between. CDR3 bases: TGTGCCAGTACCATCGATTACAGGGCCCGGCCCCAGCATTTT. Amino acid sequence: CASTIDYRARPQHF.

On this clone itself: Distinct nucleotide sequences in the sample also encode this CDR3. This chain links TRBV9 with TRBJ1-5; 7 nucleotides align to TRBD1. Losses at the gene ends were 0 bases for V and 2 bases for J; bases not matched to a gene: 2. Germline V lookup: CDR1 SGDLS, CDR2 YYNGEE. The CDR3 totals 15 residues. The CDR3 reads CASSVGQGGNQPQHF. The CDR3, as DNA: TGTGCCAGCAGCGTAGGGCAGGGGGGCAATCAGCCCCAGCATTTT.

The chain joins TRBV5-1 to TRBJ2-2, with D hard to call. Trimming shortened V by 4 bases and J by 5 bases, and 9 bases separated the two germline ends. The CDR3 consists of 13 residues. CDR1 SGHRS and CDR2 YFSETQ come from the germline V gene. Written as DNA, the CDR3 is TGCGCCAGCAGCCCGGCGGAGACCGGGGAGCTGTTTTTT. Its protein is CASSPAETGELFF.

As DNA, the CDR3 is TGTGCCAGCAGCCAAGAAACAGGGTCTGGAGAGCAGTACTTC. This translates into CASSQETGSGEQYF. The V and J genes are TRBV4-2 and TRBJ2-7; weak D call: TRBD1 (6 bases). Germline CDR1 is LGHNA and CDR2 is YNFKEQ. The CDR3 runs to 14 residues. Between the trimmed V and J ends, which lost 0 bases and 7 bases, there was a span of 13 bases.

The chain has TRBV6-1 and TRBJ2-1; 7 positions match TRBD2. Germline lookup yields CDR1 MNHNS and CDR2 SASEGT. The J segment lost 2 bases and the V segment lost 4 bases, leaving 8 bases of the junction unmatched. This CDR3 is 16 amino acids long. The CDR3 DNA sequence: TGTGCCAGCAGTGCCTCTCCGGGAGGAGCCTACAATGAGCAGTTCTTC. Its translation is CASSASPGGAYNEQFF.